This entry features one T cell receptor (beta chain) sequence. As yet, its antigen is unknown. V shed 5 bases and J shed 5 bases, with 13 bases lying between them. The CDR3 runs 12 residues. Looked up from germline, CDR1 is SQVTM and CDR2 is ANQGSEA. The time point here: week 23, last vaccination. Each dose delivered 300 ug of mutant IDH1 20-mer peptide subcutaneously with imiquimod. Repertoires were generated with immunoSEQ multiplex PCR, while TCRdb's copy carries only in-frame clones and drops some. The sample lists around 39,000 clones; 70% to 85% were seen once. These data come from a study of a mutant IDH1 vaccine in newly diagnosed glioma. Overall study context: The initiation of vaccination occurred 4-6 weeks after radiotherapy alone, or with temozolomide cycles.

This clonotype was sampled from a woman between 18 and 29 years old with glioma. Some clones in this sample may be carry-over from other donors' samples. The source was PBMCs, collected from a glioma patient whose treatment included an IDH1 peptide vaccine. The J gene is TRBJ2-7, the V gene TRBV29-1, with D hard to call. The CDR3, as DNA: TGCAGCGTTAGGGTCGGCCGGGACGAGCAGTACTTC. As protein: CSVRVGRDEQYF.